This T cell receptor beta chain originates from a study of cytotoxic CD8 clonotypes in ibrutinib-treated CLL. Study-level information: IGHV unmutated around 17; relapsed/refractory 11; treatment-naive approximately 15. Study outcomes and limitations: Collection times varied between progressing and sustained-remission patients.

This clone has a single count. Its antigen is unknown. Germline lookup yields CDR1 SQVTM and CDR2 ANQGSEA. J gave up 2 bases and V 7 bases, and 3 bases lay outside the gene matches. The CDR3 runs 12 residues. The assay was immunoSEQ multiplex PCR, and TCRdb's table has in-frame clones only and misses some. The sample shows 200,000 to 250,000 clones, 70% to 75% of them seen only once. The source was PBMCs, collected after 12 months of ibrutinib treatment. This TCR was recovered from a human donor with chronic lymphocytic leukemia. The chain couples TRBV29-1 to TRBJ1-2, with 8 bases aligning to TRBD1. The CDR3 here is CSGRQGNYGYTF. CDR3 sequence (DNA): TGCAGCGGCAGACAGGGGAACTATGGCTACACCTTC.